This TCR beta chain was sequenced in a study of CD8 T cells in Susac syndrome. Study-level findings and limits: The authors acknowledged that the study's TCR sequencing and HLA analysis involved relatively few individuals.

An input of about 0.5 to 1 ug of RNA was subjected to reverse transcription using random hexamers. TCRdb ran MiXCR on the immunoSEQ multiplex PCR reads and lists one entry per CDR3 protein. The profile covers more than 65,000 distinct CDR3 sequences, with approximately 93% appearing a single time and about 0.6% taken by the ten largest. From blood CD8+ and CD4+ T cells, TCR beta sequences were generated. TEMRA cells were FACS-enriched and CD8+ and CD4+ T cells negatively isolated. Turning to this clonotype: Its target is unknown.

Trimming took 3 bases from V and 1 from J, leaving 14 bases between them. The CDR3 runs 15 residues. CDR1 and CDR2 from the germline V gene are SGDLS and YYNGEE. The receptor was derived from a human donor with multiple sclerosis. The sequencing sample was made of CD8+ T cells from PBMCs. This chain uses TRBV9 with TRBJ2-7; D is possibly TRBD1 or TRBD2 (5 bases each). The CDR3 DNA is TGTGCCAGCAGCGAGACCGGGGCAGGTTCCTACGAGCAGTACTTC. As protein: CASSETGAGSYEQYF.